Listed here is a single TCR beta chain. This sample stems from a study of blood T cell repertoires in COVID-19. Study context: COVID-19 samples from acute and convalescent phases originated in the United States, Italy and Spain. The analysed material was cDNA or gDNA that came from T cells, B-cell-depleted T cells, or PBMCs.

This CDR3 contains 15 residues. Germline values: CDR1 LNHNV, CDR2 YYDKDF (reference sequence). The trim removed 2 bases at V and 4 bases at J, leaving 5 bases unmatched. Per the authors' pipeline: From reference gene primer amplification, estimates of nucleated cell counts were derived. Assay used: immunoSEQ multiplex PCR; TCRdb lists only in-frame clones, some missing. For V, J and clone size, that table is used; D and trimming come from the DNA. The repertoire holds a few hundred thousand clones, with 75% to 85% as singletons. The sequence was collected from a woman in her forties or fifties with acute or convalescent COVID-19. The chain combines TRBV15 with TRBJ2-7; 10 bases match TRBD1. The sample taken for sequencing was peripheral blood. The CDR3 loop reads CATSRPGTGEYEQYF. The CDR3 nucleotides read TGTGCCACCAGCAGACCGGGGACAGGGGAATACGAGCAGTACTTC.